The 31 T cell receptor beta chains in this list originate from one sample, sequenced in a study of blood T cell repertoires in COVID-19. Generated by immunoSEQ multiplex PCR, the TCRdb table keeps only in-frame clones and is missing some. The sample holds over 200,000 clones; roughly 76% are singletons and the top ten take approximately 5%. The material sequenced was peripheral blood. The source is a human donor in a cohort sampled during active COVID-19.

About this clone itself: This same CDR3 is encoded by further DNA sequences in the sample. This sequence joins TRBV5-1 and TRBJ1-2, with 9 bases matching TRBD1. The germline gives CDR1 SGHRS, CDR2 YFSETQ. Trimming cost V 0 bases and J 2 bases; bases outside gene matches: 2. This CDR3 is 15 amino acids long. The DNA for the CDR3 is TGCGCCAGCAGCTTGGGGGACAGGGCGAACTATGGCTACACCTTC. It specifies CASSLGDRANYGYTF.

In this sample, this clone turned up many times. This chain joins TRBV27 and TRBJ2-7; 8 bases are a match to TRBD1. J gave up 5 bases and V 6 bases, and 12 bases lay outside the gene matches. The CDR3 consists of 15 residues. Germline loops: CDR1 MNHEY, CDR2 SMNVEV (reference sequence). This CDR3 reads CASSRTGPLYDEQYF. Here the CDR3 DNA reads TGTGCCAGCAGCCGGACAGGGCCGCTGTATGACGAGCAGTACTTC.

The chain combines TRBV28 with TRBJ1-2; TRBD1 is a possible D gene (6 bases). The CDR3 has 15 residues. Between the trimmed V and J ends, which lost 5 bases and 4 bases, there was a span of 17 bases. The germline V gene encodes CDR1 MDHEN and CDR2 SYDVKM. CDR3 DNA: TGTGCCAGCAGTCTATTCTCCGGGACACTCTATGGCTACACCTTC. As protein: CASSLFSGTLYGYTF.

The J gene is TRBJ1-3, the V gene TRBV4-3, with a possible D match to TRBD1 (6 bases). The CDR3 is 17 residues long. V lost 0 bases, J lost 1 base, and 13 bases lay in between. Germline V lookup: CDR1 LGHNA, CDR2 YSLEER. CDR3 residues: CASSQDWEGVSGNTIYF. The CDR3 DNA reads TGCGCCAGCAGCCAAGATTGGGAGGGGGTTTCTGGAAACACCATATATTTT.

The CDR3 DNA follows: TGTGCCAGCAGCTTAGGGTTGGCGGGACAGGAGACCCAGTACTTC. Its protein is CASSLGLAGQETQYF. The rearrangement joins TRBV11-1 to TRBJ2-5; TRBD1 is a possible D gene (7 bases). V shed 1 base and J shed 5 bases, with 14 bases lying between them. The CDR3 has 15 amino acids. Germline CDR1 is SGHAT and CDR2 is FQDESV (reference sequence).

This clone was counted a single time. The V and J genes are TRBV2 and TRBJ1-5; 9 bases map to TRBD1. CDR3 size: 15 residues. V lost 6 bases and J lost 6; bases outside the gene matches: 9. CDR1 is SNHLY and CDR2 is FYNNEI in the germline V gene. The CDR3 spells CASRGTGRRGQPQHF. CDR3 coding DNA: TGTGCCAGCAGAGGGACAGGGAGGCGAGGTCAGCCCCAGCATTTT.

This clone was observed once. The chain recombines TRBV28 with TRBJ2-7; 13 nucleotides match TRBD2. This CDR3 has 17 amino acids. The germline gives CDR1 MDHEN, CDR2 SYDVKM. V lost 5 bases and J lost 3; bases outside the gene matches: 10. The CDR3 DNA follows: TGTGCCAGCAGTCCCTCGCCGGGACTAGCGGGGTTCTACGAGCAGTACTTC. Protein product: CASSPSPGLAGFYEQYF.

V is TRBV19 and J is TRBJ1-1; D not certain. V was cut by 7 bases and J by 4 bases, with 7 bases left in between. The germline gives CDR1 LNHDA, CDR2 SQIVND (reference sequence). The CDR3 runs 11 residues. The CDR3 here is CASTRGTEAFF. In nucleotides, the CDR3 is TGTGCCAGTACGCGGGGCACTGAAGCTTTCTTT.

The V gene is TRBV4-3, the J gene TRBJ2-1; 9 positions agree with TRBD2. In germline, CDR1 is LGHNA, CDR2 YSLEER. The CDR3 consists of 18 residues. With 0 bases clipped from V and 2 bases from J, the junction kept 8 bases outside the gene matches. The CDR3 bases are TGCGCCAGCAGCCAAGATGGGTCGGCGGGAGGGCCCTACAATGAGCAGTTCTTC. This gives the protein CASSQDGSAGGPYNEQFF.

The CDR3 nucleotides read TGTGCCAGCACCTTAAGCGGGAGGGCCGGGGAGCAGTACTTC. It codes for CASTLSGRAGEQYF. The chain couples TRBV28 to TRBJ2-7, with 10 bases fitting TRBD2. Germline-derived CDR1 and CDR2 are MDHEN and SYDVKM. CDR3 length equals 14 residues. J lost 7 bases, V lost 7 bases, and 10 bases had no gene match.

V usage is TRBV21-1 and J usage is TRBJ1-1. TRBV21-1 is listed as a pseudogene. CDR3 length: 17 amino acids. CDR3: CASSFPNGGWGGTEAFF. CDR3 sequence (DNA): TGTGCCAGCAGCTTCCCAAACGGGGGATGGGGGGGCACTGAAGCTTTCTTT.

The chain recombines TRBV7-8 with TRBJ1-2; 7 nucleotides match TRBD1. V dropped 4 bases and J dropped 3; count of bases not matched to a gene: 5. Per germline, CDR1 SGHVS and CDR2 FQNEAQ. The CDR3 sequence is 14 residues long. CDR3: CASSSHRGDYGYTF. For the CDR3, the DNA is TGTGCCAGCAGCTCACACAGGGGAGACTATGGCTACACCTTC.

V usage is TRBV7-3 and J usage is TRBJ2-7; TRBD2 is a possible D gene (6 bases). The CDR3 consists of 15 residues. Germline V gene data show CDR1 as SGHTA and CDR2 as FQGTGA. V was clipped by 2 bases and J by 0 bases, with 11 bases between them. CDR3 amino acids: CASSLGGNPSYEQYF. Written as DNA, the CDR3 is TGTGCCAGCAGCTTAGGGGGGAACCCCTCCTACGAGCAGTACTTC.

The genes are TRBV9 and TRBJ1-1, with D possibly TRBD1 on 5 matching bases. V gave up 0 bases and J gave up 9 bases, with 12 bases separating them. Per germline, CDR1 SGDLS and CDR2 YYNGEE. The CDR3 consists of 13 residues. The CDR3 bases are TGTGCCAGCAGCGTAGAGGAGGGGATGAAAGCTTTCTTT. This gives the protein CASSVEEGMKAFF.

The chain joins TRBV6-5 to TRBJ1-5; D gene ambiguous. CDR1 is MNHEY, CDR2 SVGAGI, per germline. The germline V and J ends were trimmed by 0 bases and 5 bases, with 14 bases remaining between them. The length of the CDR3 is 16 residues. The CDR3 here is CASSYSSVGNHQPQHF. Written as DNA, the CDR3 is TGTGCCAGCAGTTACTCCTCGGTGGGCAACCATCAGCCCCAGCATTTT.

The rearrangement uses TRBV9 and TRBJ2-2; TRBD1 matches 10 bases. The V gene end was trimmed by 4 bases and the J gene end by 7 bases; junction bases not matched to a gene: 7. The CDR3 sequence is 15 residues long. Germline loops: CDR1 SGDLS, CDR2 YYNGEE. This chain's CDR3 is CASSPGQGKSGELFF. The CDR3 nucleotides are TGTGCCAGCAGCCCGGGACAGGGGAAGAGCGGGGAGCTGTTTTTT.

The rearrangement links TRBV5-1 to TRBJ2-1, with 16 bases identical to TRBD2. Germline V gene lookup returns CDR1 SGHRS and CDR2 YFSETQ. V lost 0 bases and J lost 8; bases outside the gene matches: 20. The CDR3 length is 22 residues. CDR3 protein: CASSLVPGRSGLAGGPGDEQFF. The CDR3 DNA is TGCGCCAGCAGCTTGGTTCCAGGCCGCTCGGGACTAGCGGGAGGGCCTGGGGATGAGCAGTTCTTC.

The chain combines TRBV7-2 with TRBJ2-2; D gene unclear. Germline V lookup: CDR1 SGHTA, CDR2 FQGNSA. The CDR3 has 15 residues. The ends were cut back, 3 bases at V and 2 bases at J, with 10 bases in the middle. DNA for the CDR3: TGTGCCAGCAGCTTTCGGTATACCAACACCGGGGAGCTGTTTTTT. This codes for CASSFRYTNTGELFF.

The chain is built from TRBV5-1 and TRBJ2-1, with 10 bases that match TRBD2. The trim removed 0 bases at V and 7 bases at J, leaving 10 bases unmatched. Germline CDR1 SGHRS, CDR2 YFSETQ. This CDR3 has 17 amino acids. The DNA of the CDR3 is TGCGCCAGCAGCTTGGCCCCTCTAGCGGGAGCAATGAATGAGCAGTTCTTC. Residues: CASSLAPLAGAMNEQFF. The whole variable domain, filled in from reference TRBV5-1 and TRBJ2-1, reads KAGVTQTPRYLIKTRGQQVTLSCSPISGHRSVSWYQQTPGQGLQFLFEYFSETQRNKGNFPGRFSGRQFSNSRSEMNVSTLELGDSALYLCASSLAPLAGAMNEQFFGPGTRLTVL.

This chain connects TRBV6-2 or TRBV6-3 to TRBJ2-7; the match to TRBD1 covers 7 bases. This CDR3 comprises 16 residues. With 0 bases clipped from V and 3 bases from J, the junction kept 8 bases outside the gene matches. Germline V gives CDR1 MNHEY, CDR2 SVGEGT. The CDR3 DNA is TGTGCCAGCAGTTACTCGACGGGACAGCCCAACTACGAGCAGTACTTC. The encoded protein is CASSYSTGQPNYEQYF.

J is TRBJ1-1 and V is TRBV28; D might be TRBD1 (5 bases). The CDR3 has 14 amino acids. Between the trimmed V and J ends, which lost 8 bases and 1 base, there was a span of 14 bases. Germline-derived CDR1 and CDR2 are MDHEN and SYDVKM. The CDR3 region is CASPGGAPNTEAFF. The CDR3 DNA follows: TGTGCCAGCCCGGGAGGGGCCCCGAACACTGAAGCTTTCTTT. The entire variable domain, with the rest obtained from reference TRBV28 and TRBJ1-1, is as follows: DVKVTQSSRYLVKRTGEKVFLECVQDMDHENMFWYRQDPGLGLRLIYFSYDVKMKEKGDIPEGYSVSREKKERFSLILESASTNQTSMYLCASPGGAPNTEAFFGQGTRLTVV.

This clone was seen only once. The chain joins TRBV6-5 to TRBJ1-5, with D maybe TRBD1 (6 bases). Trimming stripped 6 bases from V and 7 bases from J, with 16 bases between. The CDR3 covers 14 residues. Germline CDR1 MNHEY, CDR2 SVGAGI. CDR3 in DNA: TGTGCCAGCAGGTCCGGGACATCGGGCCAGCCCCAGCATTTT. Translating it yields CASRSGTSGQPQHF.

This clone has only a few counts. This chain joins TRBV7-6 and TRBJ1-5; TRBD1 might be the D (6 bases). The V end was cut by 0 bases, the J end by 1 base, with 10 bases between. Germline CDR1 and CDR2: SGHVS and FNYEAQ. CDR3 length: 16 residues. Written as DNA, the CDR3 is TGTGCCAGCAGCTTAGCTTCCAGGGGCAGCAATCAGCCCCAGCATTTT. It specifies CASSLASRGSNQPQHF.

This clone was seen just once. This sequence joins TRBV28 and TRBJ2-7, with 7 bases matching TRBD1. The CDR3 extends over 13 amino acids. The germline V gene has CDR1 MDHEN and CDR2 SYDVKM. J lost 5 bases, V lost 2 bases, and 3 bases had no gene match. The CDR3 nucleotides are TGTGCCAGCAGTTTAACAGGGGCCCACGAGCAGTACTTC. Translated: CASSLTGAHEQYF.

This chain links TRBV28 with TRBJ2-2, with unresolved D. The CDR3 covers 12 residues. Germline CDR1 reads MDHEN; CDR2 reads SYDVKM. V lost 3 bases and J lost 6, with 5 bases in between. The CDR3 sequence: CASSFLAGELFF. The CDR3 coding sequence is TGTGCCAGCAGTTTTCTCGCCGGGGAGCTGTTTTTT.

The V and J genes are TRBV7-9 and TRBJ2-1, with 9 positions matching TRBD2. V was clipped by 0 bases and J by 6 bases; unmatched bases: 6. Germline loops: CDR1 SEHNR, CDR2 FQNEAQ (reference sequence). The CDR3 totals 16 residues. This CDR3 reads CASSLAAGGPGNEQFF. DNA of the CDR3: TGTGCCAGCAGCTTAGCGGCGGGAGGGCCTGGCAATGAGCAGTTCTTC.

This clone occurred a few times. The chain has TRBV6-2 or TRBV6-3 and TRBJ1-6; 10 nucleotides align to TRBD1. CDR1 and CDR2 from the germline V gene are MNHEY and SVGEGT. The CDR3 totals 16 residues. V was clipped by 6 bases and J by 6 bases; unmatched bases: 8. This CDR3 is CASSTRDRGINSPLHF. The CDR3, as DNA: TGTGCCAGCAGCACCCGGGACAGGGGAATTAATTCACCCCTCCACTTT.

J is TRBJ2-7 and V is TRBV6-4; 9 bases match TRBD2. From germline, CDR1 is MRHNA and CDR2 SNTAGT. This CDR3 has 15 residues. Germline trimming cut 5 bases from V and 1 base from J; bases unmatched to any gene: 6. CDR3 sequence (DNA): TGTGCCAGCAGTCCGACTAGCGGTCCTTCCTACGAGCAGTACTTC. It yields the protein CASSPTSGPSYEQYF.

The chain couples TRBV3-1 (or the pseudogene TRBV3-2) to TRBJ2-7; 7 nucleotides match TRBD2. V gave up 4 bases and J gave up 2 bases; unmatched junction bases: 11. The CDR3 spans 16 residues. Germline-derived CDR1 and CDR2 are LGHDT and YNNKEL (reference sequence). CDR3 sequence (DNA): TGTGCCAGCAGCCCCCGGCGCGGGAGTCAACCCTACGAGCAGTACTTC. It is translated as CASSPRRGSQPYEQYF.

This clone was counted a few times. The chain links TRBV11-3 to TRBJ1-1; a weak D match, TRBD1 (5 bases). Trimming took off 3 bases at V and 7 bases at J, with 12 bases between the two ends. CDR1 is SGHNT and CDR2 is YENEEA in the germline V gene. The CDR3 is made up of 13 amino acids. CDR3 nucleotides: TGTGCCAGCAGCTTCGGGGGGAGAGGTGAAGCTTTCTTT. It codes for CASSFGGRGEAFF.

This chain uses TRBV7-9 with TRBJ2-7, with a tentative D call TRBD2 (6 bases). There are 14 residues in the CDR3. Germline-derived CDR1 and CDR2 are SEHNR and FQNEAQ (reference sequence). Trimming removed 4 bases at V and 3 bases at J, with 13 bases between. CDR3 protein: CASSYSGGVYEQYF. The CDR3 DNA follows: TGTGCCAGCAGCTACAGCGGAGGGGTCTACGAGCAGTACTTC.